A selection of T cell receptor beta chains follows, all from one sample in a study of cytomegalovirus exposure and HLA in healthy donors. Using immunoSEQ multiplex PCR, the repertoire was profiled, and TCRdb retains in-frame clones only, with some absent. The data show approximately 150,000 clones, roughly 82% seen once. The sample comprised PBMCs. The source of these receptors is a man aged 50-59 years in good health and CMV-seropositive. Both conserved end residues are part of each CDR3. Fields, in order: V gene, J gene, D gene, clone size, CDR3 protein, CDR3 DNA. The D gene is left open where the match is weak. Size tells how often a clone was seen (once, few, many) or the class of an expanded clone, and some rows leave it out.

v_gene: TRBV28; j_gene: TRBJ2-7; d_gene: TRBD1; abundance: NA; CDR3aa: CAGTGQSSYEQYF; CDR3nt: TGTGCAGGAACGGGACAGAGCTCCTACGAGCAGTACTTC
v_gene: TRBV19; j_gene: TRBJ2-5; d_gene: TRBD2; abundance: NA; CDR3aa: CASSKPSGSGETQYF; CDR3nt: TGTGCCAGTAGTAAACCTAGCGGGAGTGGGGAGACCCAGTACTTC
v_gene: TRBV29-1; j_gene: TRBJ1-1; d_gene: TRBD1; abundance: NA; CDR3aa: CSVEDPWTAGGSSNTEAFF; CDR3nt: TGCAGCGTTGAAGATCCATGGACGGCAGGGGGGTCCTCGAACACTGAAGCTTTCTTT
v_gene: TRBV2; j_gene: TRBJ2-5; d_gene: TRBD2; abundance: NA; CDR3aa: CASRRIAGGRETQYF; CDR3nt: TGTGCCAGCAGGAGAATAGCGGGGGGGCGAGAGACCCAGTACTTC
v_gene: TRBV4-3; j_gene: TRBJ2-2; d_gene: TRBD2; abundance: few; CDR3aa: CASSPTGGSFGGELFF; CDR3nt: TGCGCCAGCAGCCCTACGGGGGGGTCGTTCGGCGGGGAGCTGTTTTTT
v_gene: TRBV27; j_gene: TRBJ2-5; d_gene: TRBD2; abundance: NA; CDR3aa: CASSLTTSGSFRRETQYF; CDR3nt: TGTGCCAGCAGTTTAACGACTAGCGGGTCCTTCCGGAGGGAGACCCAGTACTTC
v_gene: TRBV15; j_gene: TRBJ2-3; d_gene: TRBD2; abundance: NA; CDR3aa: CATSHQVAGDTQYF; CDR3nt: TGTGCCACCAGCCATCAGGTAGCGGGAGATACGCAGTATTTT
v_gene: TRBV7-6; j_gene: TRBJ2-7; d_gene: TRBD2; abundance: NA; CDR3aa: CASSLGTSGEQYF; CDR3nt: TGTGCCAGCAGCTTAGGAACTAGCGGAGAGCAGTACTTC
v_gene: TRBV7-2; j_gene: TRBJ2-7; d_gene: NA; abundance: NA; CDR3aa: CASSFSTGLPSYEQYF; CDR3nt: TGTGCCAGCAGCTTCAGTACAGGGCTCCCCTCCTACGAGCAGTACTTC
v_gene: TRBV25-1; j_gene: TRBJ2-1; d_gene: NA; abundance: once; CDR3aa: CASSEYGGRAIEQFF; CDR3nt: TGTGCCAGCAGTGAATACGGAGGGCGGGCAATTGAGCAGTTCTTC
v_gene: TRBV6-6; j_gene: TRBJ2-2; d_gene: NA; abundance: NA; CDR3aa: CASSYYTGNTGELFF; CDR3nt: TGTGCCAGCAGTTACTATACAGGGAACACCGGGGAGCTGTTTTTT
v_gene: TRBV30; j_gene: TRBJ2-5; d_gene: TRBD2; abundance: NA; CDR3aa: CAWSKSTGGETQYF; CDR3nt: TGTGCCTGGAGTAAGAGCACGGGGGGGGAGACCCAGTACTTC
v_gene: TRBV28; j_gene: TRBJ1-6; d_gene: NA; abundance: few; CDR3aa: CASHQGVGPYYSPLHF; CDR3nt: TGTGCCAGTCATCAGGGTGTCGGACCCTATTATTCACCCCTCCACTTT
v_gene: TRBV7-2; j_gene: TRBJ1-2; d_gene: TRBD1; abundance: NA; CDR3aa: CASSVTGTGVYGYTF; CDR3nt: TGTGCCAGCAGCGTGACCGGGACAGGGGTCTATGGCTACACCTTC
v_gene: TRBV19; j_gene: TRBJ2-7; d_gene: NA; abundance: NA; CDR3aa: CASSLTGYGEQYF; CDR3nt: TGTGCCAGTAGTCTAACAGGGTACGGAGAGCAGTACTTC
v_gene: TRBV25-1; j_gene: TRBJ1-1; d_gene: NA; abundance: NA; CDR3aa: CASSEYTAEGAFF; CDR3nt: TGTGCCAGCAGTGAATATACAGCCGAGGGAGCTTTCTTT
v_gene: TRBV5-1; j_gene: TRBJ2-5; d_gene: TRBD2; abundance: NA; CDR3aa: CASSETSDQETQYF; CDR3nt: TGCGCCAGCAGCGAAACTAGCGACCAAGAGACCCAGTACTTC
v_gene: TRBV9; j_gene: TRBJ1-1; d_gene: TRBD1; abundance: NA; CDR3aa: CASSPVEGATEAFF; CDR3nt: TGTGCCAGCAGCCCCGTGGAGGGGGCGACTGAAGCTTTCTTT
v_gene: TRBV19; j_gene: TRBJ1-1; d_gene: NA; abundance: NA; CDR3aa: CASSDQGEVNTEAFF; CDR3nt: TGTGCCAGTAGTGACCAGGGCGAAGTGAACACTGAAGCTTTCTTT
v_gene: TRBV5-4; j_gene: TRBJ2-7; d_gene: NA; abundance: NA; CDR3aa: CASSLVEGRSKQYF; CDR3nt: TGTGCCAGCAGCTTGGTTGAGGGCCGGTCGAAGCAGTACTTC
v_gene: TRBV5-8; j_gene: TRBJ1-4; d_gene: NA; abundance: NA; CDR3aa: CASSLDQGRQKLFF; CDR3nt: TGTGCCAGCAGCTTGGATCAGGGAAGGCAAAAACTGTTTTTT
v_gene: TRBV5-4; j_gene: TRBJ2-7; d_gene: NA; abundance: few; CDR3aa: CASSSRGTYEQYF; CDR3nt: TGTGCCAGCAGCTCCCGGGGAACCTACGAGCAGTACTTC
v_gene: TRBV19; j_gene: TRBJ2-7; d_gene: NA; abundance: once; CDR3aa: CASSTGTGTAGFWEQYF; CDR3nt: TGTGCCAGTAGTACAGGGACCGGGACAGCGGGTTTCTGGGAGCAGTACTTC
v_gene: TRBV19; j_gene: TRBJ1-2; d_gene: TRBD1; abundance: NA; CDR3aa: CASRGQGNYGYTF; CDR3nt: TGTGCCAGTAGAGGACAGGGTAACTATGGCTACACCTTC
v_gene: TRBV30; j_gene: TRBJ1-2; d_gene: TRBD1; abundance: NA; CDR3aa: CAWTIGQGSSGYTF; CDR3nt: TGTGCCTGGACCATAGGACAGGGTTCGAGTGGCTACACCTTC
v_gene: TRBV7-9; j_gene: TRBJ2-3; d_gene: NA; abundance: NA; CDR3aa: CASSLLGTDTQYF; CDR3nt: TGTGCCAGCAGCCTCCTAGGTACAGATACGCAGTATTTT
v_gene: TRBV27; j_gene: TRBJ2-7; d_gene: TRBD1; abundance: NA; CDR3aa: CASSIRTGPPWDEQYF; CDR3nt: TGTGCCAGCAGCATAAGGACAGGCCCTCCTTGGGACGAGCAGTACTTC
v_gene: TRBV6-5; j_gene: TRBJ1-4; d_gene: NA; abundance: few; CDR3aa: CASRPLSPAHEKLFF; CDR3nt: TGTGCCAGCAGACCACTCTCGCCCGCGCATGAAAAACTGTTTTTT
v_gene: TRBV2; j_gene: TRBJ2-5; d_gene: NA; abundance: once; CDR3aa: CASSSDRQETQYF; CDR3nt: TGTGCCAGCAGTTCGGACAGACAAGAGACCCAGTACTTC
v_gene: TRBV18; j_gene: TRBJ1-6; d_gene: NA; abundance: NA; CDR3aa: CASSPPGGLGDSPLHF; CDR3nt: TGTGCCAGCTCACCACCGGGGGGGCTAGGGGATTCACCCCTCCACTTT
v_gene: TRBV4-3; j_gene: TRBJ2-7; d_gene: NA; abundance: NA; CDR3aa: CASSQDRFGAYEQYF; CDR3nt: TGCGCCAGCAGCCAAGACCGATTTGGGGCTTACGAGCAGTACTTC
v_gene: TRBV27; j_gene: TRBJ2-3; d_gene: NA; abundance: NA; CDR3aa: CASQPGHGLYTDTQYF; CDR3nt: TGTGCCAGCCAACCGGGTCACGGATTGTACACAGATACGCAGTATTTT
v_gene: TRBV6-6; j_gene: TRBJ2-3; d_gene: TRBD1; abundance: NA; CDR3aa: CASSRGQRWKVDTQYF; CDR3nt: TGTGCCAGCAGCCGGGGACAGCGCTGGAAAGTAGATACGCAGTATTTT
v_gene: TRBV28; j_gene: TRBJ2-5; d_gene: TRBD2; abundance: NA; CDR3aa: CASSPTSGGGETQYF; CDR3nt: TGTGCCAGCAGTCCGACTAGCGGGGGCGGAGAGACCCAGTACTTC
v_gene: TRBV19; j_gene: TRBJ2-5; d_gene: TRBD2; abundance: NA; CDR3aa: CASSPWASGEQTQYF; CDR3nt: TGTGCCAGTAGTCCCTGGGCTAGCGGGGAACAGACCCAGTACTTC
v_gene: TRBV27; j_gene: TRBJ2-1; d_gene: NA; abundance: NA; CDR3aa: CASSAGRSSYNEQFF; CDR3nt: TGTGCCAGCAGTGCGGGACGGAGCTCCTACAATGAGCAGTTCTTC
v_gene: TRBV7-9; j_gene: TRBJ2-7; d_gene: TRBD1; abundance: few; CDR3aa: CASRGQGGEQYF; CDR3nt: TGTGCCAGCAGGGGACAGGGCGGCGAGCAGTACTTC
v_gene: TRBV19; j_gene: TRBJ2-7; d_gene: NA; abundance: NA; CDR3aa: CASSPWGLFSTYEQYF; CDR3nt: TGTGCCAGTAGTCCTTGGGGACTTTTCAGTACCTACGAGCAGTACTTC
v_gene: TRBV18; j_gene: TRBJ2-6; d_gene: NA; abundance: NA; CDR3aa: CASSPSIRGSSGANVLTF; CDR3nt: TGTGCCAGCTCACCTTCCATCCGGGGAAGCTCTGGGGCCAACGTCCTGACTTTC
v_gene: TRBV6-5; j_gene: TRBJ2-1; d_gene: NA; abundance: NA; CDR3aa: CASSYRGAGYNEQFF; CDR3nt: TGTGCCAGCAGTTATCGCGGGGCAGGCTACAATGAGCAGTTCTTC
v_gene: TRBV4-3; j_gene: TRBJ1-1; d_gene: NA; abundance: NA; CDR3aa: CASSQGAYDTEAFF; CDR3nt: TGCGCCAGCAGCCAAGGGGCGTATGACACTGAAGCTTTCTTT
v_gene: TRBV5-4; j_gene: TRBJ2-1; d_gene: NA; abundance: few; CDR3aa: CASSHPPGRGYNEQFF; CDR3nt: TGTGCCAGCAGCCATCCACCGGGCAGGGGTTACAATGAGCAGTTCTTC
v_gene: TRBV4-3; j_gene: TRBJ1-1; d_gene: NA; abundance: NA; CDR3aa: CASSQDLGKLAAEAFF; CDR3nt: TGCGCCAGCAGCCAAGATTTAGGGAAACTAGCTGCTGAAGCTTTCTTT
v_gene: TRBV6-6; j_gene: TRBJ2-3; d_gene: TRBD1; abundance: once; CDR3aa: CASSYPDRGGTDTQYF; CDR3nt: TGTGCCAGCAGTTACCCAGACAGGGGCGGGACAGATACGCAGTATTTT
v_gene: TRBV6-6; j_gene: TRBJ2-5; d_gene: NA; abundance: NA; CDR3aa: CASSYSSREETQYF; CDR3nt: TGTGCCAGCAGTTACTCAAGCAGGGAAGAGACCCAGTACTTC
v_gene: TRBV6-5; j_gene: TRBJ2-1; d_gene: TRBD1; abundance: few; CDR3aa: CASSTGGREQFF; CDR3nt: TGTGCCAGCAGCACAGGGGGCAGGGAGCAGTTCTTC
v_gene: TRBV11-2; j_gene: TRBJ2-7; d_gene: NA; abundance: NA; CDR3aa: CASSGTPYEQYF; CDR3nt: TGTGCCAGCAGCGGGACACCCTACGAGCAGTACTTC
v_gene: TRBV7-3; j_gene: TRBJ2-3; d_gene: TRBD2; abundance: NA; CDR3aa: CASSLIAGATDTQYF; CDR3nt: TGTGCCAGCAGCTTAATCGCGGGAGCCACAGATACGCAGTATTTT
v_gene: TRBV2; j_gene: TRBJ1-6; d_gene: TRBD1; abundance: NA; CDR3aa: CASSLDRESPLHF; CDR3nt: TGTGCCAGCAGCTTGGACAGGGAATCACCCCTCCACTTT
v_gene: TRBV5-8; j_gene: TRBJ2-1; d_gene: TRBD2; abundance: NA; CDR3aa: CASTLSGSGEQFF; CDR3nt: TGTGCCAGCACCCTTAGCGGGAGCGGTGAGCAGTTCTTC
v_gene: TRBV4-3; j_gene: TRBJ2-3; d_gene: NA; abundance: NA; CDR3aa: CASSQDTVTDTQYF; CDR3nt: TGCGCCAGCAGCCAAGATACAGTCACAGATACGCAGTATTTT
v_gene: TRBV7-7; j_gene: TRBJ2-7; d_gene: NA; abundance: NA; CDR3aa: CASSQDTSSYEQYF; CDR3nt: TGTGCTAGCAGCCAAGACACAAGCTCCTACGAGCAGTACTTC